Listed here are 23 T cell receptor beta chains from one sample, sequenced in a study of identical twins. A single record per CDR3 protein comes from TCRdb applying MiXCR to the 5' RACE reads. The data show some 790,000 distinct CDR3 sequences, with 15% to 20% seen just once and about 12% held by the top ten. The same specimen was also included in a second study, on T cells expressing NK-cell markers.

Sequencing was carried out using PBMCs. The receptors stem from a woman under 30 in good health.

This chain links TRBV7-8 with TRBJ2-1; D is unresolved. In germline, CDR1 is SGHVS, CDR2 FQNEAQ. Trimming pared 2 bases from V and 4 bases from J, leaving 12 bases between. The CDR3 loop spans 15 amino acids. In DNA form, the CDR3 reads TGTGCCAGCAGCTTATCTCGTCGAATTTACAATGAGCAGTTCTTC. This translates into CASSLSRRIYNEQFF.

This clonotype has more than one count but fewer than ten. As DNA, the CDR3 is TGTGCCAGCAGCGCGAGCACCGGGGAGCTGTTTTTT. As protein: CASSASTGELFF. The J gene is TRBJ2-2, the V gene TRBV9, with unresolved D. Germline assignment: CDR1 SGDLS and CDR2 YYNGEE. The CDR3 extends over 12 amino acids. Trimming shortened V by 3 bases and J by 4 bases, and 4 bases separated the two germline ends. Full variable domain (outside the CDR3, taken from reference TRBV9 and TRBJ2-2): DSGVTQTPKHLITATGQRVTLRCSPRSGDLSVYWYQQSLDQGLQFLIQYYNGEERAKGNILERFSAQQFPDLHSELNLSSLELGDSALYFCASSASTGELFFGEGSRLTVL.

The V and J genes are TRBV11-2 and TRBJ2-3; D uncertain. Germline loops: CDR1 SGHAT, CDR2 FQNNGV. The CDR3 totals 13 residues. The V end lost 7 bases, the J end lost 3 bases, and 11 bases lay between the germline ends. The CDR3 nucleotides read TGTGCCAGCACCTACGGTCGGACAGATACGCAGTATTTT. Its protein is CASTYGRTDTQYF. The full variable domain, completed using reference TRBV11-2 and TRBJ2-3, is EAGVAQSPRYKIIEKRQSVAFWCNPISGHATLYWYQQILGQGPKLLIQFQNNGVVDDSQLPKDRFSAERLKGVDSTLKIQPAKLEDSAVYLCASTYGRTDTQYFGPGTRLTVL.

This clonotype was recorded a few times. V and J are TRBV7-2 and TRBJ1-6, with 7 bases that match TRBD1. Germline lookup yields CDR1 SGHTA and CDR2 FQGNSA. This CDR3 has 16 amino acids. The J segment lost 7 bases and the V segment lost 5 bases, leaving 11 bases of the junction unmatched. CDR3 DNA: TGTGCCAGCAGCGAGACAGGGCCGACAGAGAATTCACCCCTCCACTTT. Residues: CASSETGPTENSPLHF.

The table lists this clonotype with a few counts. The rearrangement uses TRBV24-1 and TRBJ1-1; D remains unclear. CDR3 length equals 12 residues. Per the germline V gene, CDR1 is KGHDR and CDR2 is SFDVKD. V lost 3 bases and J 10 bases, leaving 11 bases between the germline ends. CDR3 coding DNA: TGTGCCACCAGTGATCCATACGGCGGAGCTTTCTTT. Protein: CATSDPYGGAFF.

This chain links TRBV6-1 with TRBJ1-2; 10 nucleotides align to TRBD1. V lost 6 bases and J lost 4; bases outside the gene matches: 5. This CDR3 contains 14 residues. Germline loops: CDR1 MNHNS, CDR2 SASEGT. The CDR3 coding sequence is TGTGCCAGCAGGGGGACAGGGGCGAGCTATGGCTACACCTTC. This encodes CASRGTGASYGYTF.

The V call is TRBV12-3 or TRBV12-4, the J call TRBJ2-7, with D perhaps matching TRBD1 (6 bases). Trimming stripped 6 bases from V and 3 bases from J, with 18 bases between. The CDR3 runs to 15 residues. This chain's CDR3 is CASSQGTAPIYEQYF. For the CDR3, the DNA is TGTGCCAGCAGCCAGGGGACCGCTCCCATCTACGAGCAGTACTTC.

CDR3 loop: CSARFSTGSNTEAFF. As DNA, the CDR3 is TGCAGTGCTAGATTCTCGACAGGGTCGAACACTGAAGCTTTCTTT. The chain links TRBV20-1 to TRBJ1-1, with 7 bases lining up with TRBD1. Germline assignment: CDR1 DFQATT and CDR2 SNEGSKA (reference sequence). The CDR3 length is 15 residues. J was trimmed by 1 base and V by 2 bases; bases with no gene match: 7.

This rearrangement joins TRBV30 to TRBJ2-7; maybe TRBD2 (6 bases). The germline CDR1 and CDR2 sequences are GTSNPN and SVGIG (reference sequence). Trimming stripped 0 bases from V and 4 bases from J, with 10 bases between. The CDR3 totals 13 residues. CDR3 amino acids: CAWSVQGLYEQYF. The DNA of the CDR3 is TGTGCCTGGAGTGTGCAGGGACTTTACGAGCAGTACTTC.

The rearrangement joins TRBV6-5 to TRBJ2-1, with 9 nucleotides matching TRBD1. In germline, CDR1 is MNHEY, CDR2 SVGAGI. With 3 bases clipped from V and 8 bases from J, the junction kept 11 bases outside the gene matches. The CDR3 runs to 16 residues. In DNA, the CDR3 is TGTGCCAGCAGTTATTCCGGGACAGGGCGGAGTGATGAGCAGTTCTTC. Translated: CASSYSGTGRSDEQFF.

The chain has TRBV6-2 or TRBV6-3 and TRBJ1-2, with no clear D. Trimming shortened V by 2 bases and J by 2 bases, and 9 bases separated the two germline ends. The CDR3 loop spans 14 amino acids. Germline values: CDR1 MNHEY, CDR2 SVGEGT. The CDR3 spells CASSYAGYNYGYTF. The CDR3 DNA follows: TGTGCCAGCAGTTACGCCGGGTACAACTATGGCTACACCTTC.

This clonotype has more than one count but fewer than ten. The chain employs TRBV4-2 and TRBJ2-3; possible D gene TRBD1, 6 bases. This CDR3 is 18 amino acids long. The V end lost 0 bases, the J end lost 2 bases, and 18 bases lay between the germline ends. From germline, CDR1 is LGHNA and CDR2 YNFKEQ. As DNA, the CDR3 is TGTGCCAGCAGCCAAGAAACCCCAGGACAGACACTCACAGATACGCAGTATTTT. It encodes CASSQETPGQTLTDTQYF.

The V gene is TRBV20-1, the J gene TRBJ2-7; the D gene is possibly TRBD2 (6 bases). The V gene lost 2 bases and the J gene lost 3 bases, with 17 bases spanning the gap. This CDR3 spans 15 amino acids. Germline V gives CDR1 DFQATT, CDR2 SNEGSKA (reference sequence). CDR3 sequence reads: CSARHLKGGDYEQYF. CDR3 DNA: TGCAGTGCTAGACACCTGAAAGGAGGGGACTACGAGCAGTACTTC.

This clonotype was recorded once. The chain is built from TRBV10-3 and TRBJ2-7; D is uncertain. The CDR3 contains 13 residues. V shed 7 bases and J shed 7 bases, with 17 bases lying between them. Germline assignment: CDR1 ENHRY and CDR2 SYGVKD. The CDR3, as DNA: TGTGCCATCAAAAAAGGGCCCCCGAGTGAGCAGTACTTC. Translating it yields CAIKKGPPSEQYF.

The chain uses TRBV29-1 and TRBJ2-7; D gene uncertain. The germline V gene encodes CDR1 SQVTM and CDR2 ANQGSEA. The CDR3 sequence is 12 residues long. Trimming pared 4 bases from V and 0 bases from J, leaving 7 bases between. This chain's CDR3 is CSVGRPSYEQYF. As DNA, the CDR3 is TGCAGCGTTGGTCGCCCCTCCTACGAGCAGTACTTC.

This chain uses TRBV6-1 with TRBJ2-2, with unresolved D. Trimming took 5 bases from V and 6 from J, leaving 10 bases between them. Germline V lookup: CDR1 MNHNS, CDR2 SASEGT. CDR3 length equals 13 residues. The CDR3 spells CASSPIGAGELFF. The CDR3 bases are TGTGCCAGCAGTCCCATCGGTGCCGGGGAGCTGTTTTTT.

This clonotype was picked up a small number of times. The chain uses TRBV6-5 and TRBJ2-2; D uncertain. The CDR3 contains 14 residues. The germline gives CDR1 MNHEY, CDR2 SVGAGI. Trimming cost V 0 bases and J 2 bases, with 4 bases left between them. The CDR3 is CASSYSVNTGELFF. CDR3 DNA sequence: TGTGCCAGCAGTTACTCAGTTAACACCGGGGAGCTGTTTTTT.

Written as DNA, the CDR3 is TGTGCCAGCAGCCAAGGACAGTCTACCGGGGAGCTGTTTTTT. Protein product: CASSQGQSTGELFF. The chain couples TRBV11-2 to TRBJ2-2; a weak D match, TRBD1 (6 bases). With 5 bases removed from V and 5 bases from J, the gap between germline ends came to 12 bases. The CDR3 runs to 14 residues. From germline, CDR1 is SGHAT and CDR2 FQNNGV.

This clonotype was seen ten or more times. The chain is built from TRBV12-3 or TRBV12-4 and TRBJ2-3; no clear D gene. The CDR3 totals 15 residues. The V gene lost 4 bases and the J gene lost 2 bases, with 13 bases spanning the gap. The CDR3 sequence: CASSSPGQPTDTQYF. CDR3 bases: TGTGCCAGCAGTTCCCCCGGGCAGCCCACAGATACGCAGTATTTT.

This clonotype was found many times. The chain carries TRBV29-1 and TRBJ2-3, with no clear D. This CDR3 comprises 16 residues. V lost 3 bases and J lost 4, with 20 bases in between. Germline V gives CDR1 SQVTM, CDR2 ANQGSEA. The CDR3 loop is CSVEDRLRAVSDTQYF. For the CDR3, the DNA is TGCAGCGTTGAGGACCGACTCCGGGCAGTATCAGATACGCAGTATTTT.

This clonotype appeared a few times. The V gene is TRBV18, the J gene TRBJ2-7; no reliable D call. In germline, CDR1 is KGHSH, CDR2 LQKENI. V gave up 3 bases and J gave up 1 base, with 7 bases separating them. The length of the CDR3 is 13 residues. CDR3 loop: CASSPLISYEQYF. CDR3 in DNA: TGTGCCAGCTCACCCCTGATTTCCTACGAGCAGTACTTC.

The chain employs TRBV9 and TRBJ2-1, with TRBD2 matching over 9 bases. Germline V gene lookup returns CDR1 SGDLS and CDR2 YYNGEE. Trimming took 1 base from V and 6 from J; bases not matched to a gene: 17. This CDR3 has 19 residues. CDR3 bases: TGTGCCAGCAGCGTATGGGGACACGAGGTAGCGGGAGCTAGCAATGAGCAGTTCTTC. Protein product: CASSVWGHEVAGASNEQFF.

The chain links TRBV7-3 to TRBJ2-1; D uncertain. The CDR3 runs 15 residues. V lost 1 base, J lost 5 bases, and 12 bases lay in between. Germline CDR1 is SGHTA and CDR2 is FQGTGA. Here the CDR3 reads CASSLNFEAHNEQFF. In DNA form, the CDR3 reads TGTGCCAGCAGCTTAAATTTTGAGGCCCACAATGAGCAGTTCTTC.